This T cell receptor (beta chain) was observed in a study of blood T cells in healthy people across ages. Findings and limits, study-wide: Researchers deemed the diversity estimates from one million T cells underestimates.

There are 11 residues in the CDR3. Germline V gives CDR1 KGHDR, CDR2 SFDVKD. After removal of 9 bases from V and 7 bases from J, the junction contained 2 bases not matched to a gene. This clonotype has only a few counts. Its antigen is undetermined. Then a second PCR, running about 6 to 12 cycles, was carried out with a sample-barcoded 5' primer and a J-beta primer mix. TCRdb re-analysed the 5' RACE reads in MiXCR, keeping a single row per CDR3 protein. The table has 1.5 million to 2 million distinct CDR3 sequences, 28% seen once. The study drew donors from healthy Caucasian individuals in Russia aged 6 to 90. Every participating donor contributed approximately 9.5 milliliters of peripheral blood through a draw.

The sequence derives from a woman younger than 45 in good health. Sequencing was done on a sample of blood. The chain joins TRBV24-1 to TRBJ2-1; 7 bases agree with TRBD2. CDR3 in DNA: TGTGCCACCGGACTAGTGAATGAGCAGTTCTTC. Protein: CATGLVNEQFF.